The present T cell receptor beta chain was sequenced within a study of blood T cell repertoires in COVID-19 (dated by TCRdb to 2020 to 2021). For the wider study: The collaborator samples originated in the United States, Italy and Spain and spanned the acute and convalescent phases of COVID-19. The material from the prospective study consisted of cDNA or gDNA derived from T cells, B-cell-depleted T cells, or PBMCs. Subjects who had been exposed to COVID-19, were actively infected with it, or had recovered from it provided the deeply sampled blood TCRbeta repertoires that made up the dataset. The repertoires were released in a freely available public database meant as a resource for research on the immune response to SARS-CoV-2. Samples came from the ongoing ImmuneRACE study (first 160 participants) plus 1,254 subjects from 6 global collaborators. Sample metadata almost always included a de-identified subject ID, COVID-19 status, age in years and sex. Where available, HLA class I and class II types were taken from metadata supplied by the sample provider and were not determined by assay-based typing.

Results the study describes overall, beyond this receptor: The amount of clinical and demographic metadata varied by source and participant and was provided uncurated.

With regard to this clone: Its antigen has not been determined. Per-base quality was not reported, and no clone a single base away is much larger than it.

The CDR3 has 13 amino acids, counting the end cysteine and phenylalanine. Only the CDR3 part of the read is kept: 39 bases, read in frame from the first base. V was cut back by 3 bases and J by 8 bases, leaving a gap of 13 bases between them. Participants in the prospective study were aged about 18 to 95 years, lived in about two dozen United States geographic areas, and enrolled through a virtual design. Cohort assignment in the prospective study relied on participant-reported clinical history from a screening survey and a study questionnaire. In the prospective study, mobile phlebotomists collected whole blood, serum and a nasopharyngeal or oropharyngeal swab from each participant. Participants in the prospective study had the option to provide additional blood draws and questionnaires over a roughly two-month period. Blood samples from the prospective study were shipped frozen or at room temperature prior to DNA extraction.

The immunoSEQ Assay, a bias-controlled multiplex PCR, was used to amplify TCRbeta CDR3 regions from genomic DNA. The authors' pipeline ran thus. The number of nucleated cells in each sample was estimated by amplification of reference gene primers within the assay. To quantify the absolute abundance of each unique TCRbeta CDR3 rearrangement, sequence reads were collapsed and filtered. Productive Simpson clonality was computed per sample as the square root of Simpson's diversity index over productive rearrangements. TCRdb retrieved this table from immuneACCESS and kept in-frame rearrangements only. Not all clones are present; in checked studies, unresolved V genes account for under half, and no reason is known for the remainder. The V and J calls and clone size were taken over from that table, and D and trimming were inferred from the DNA. Recorded for this sample are fewer than 250,000 clones; approximately 83% of them occurred a single time. Clones ranked in the top ten supply about 3.8% of the sample.

The rearranged chain carries TRBV12-3 or TRBV12-4 and TRBJ1-1, with no reliable assignment of the D segment. The specimen sequenced was PBMCs or T cells enriched from blood (not recorded which). The sequence came from a woman in her forties with acute COVID-19. The CDR3 in this case is CASSFGSGGEAFF. The nucleotide sequence is given as TGTGCCAGCAGTTTTGGGTCCGGAGGCGAAGCTTTCTTT.